The clone carrying this TCR beta chain showed up just a few times. Its target is not known. TCRdb reprocessed the 5' RACE reads via MiXCR and lists one record per CDR3 protein. The sample consists of over 350,000 distinct CDR3 sequences, more than 20% of them appearing once. The sample is drawn from a study of T-cell memory formation after mild COVID-19. The CDR3 covers 15 residues. Trimming at V came to 4 bases and at J to 7 bases, leaving 5 bases not matched to a gene. Looked up from germline, CDR1 is SGHRS and CDR2 is YFSETQ. Notes on the study in general: Mostly located in CM and EM were contracting CD4+ clones, with contracting CD8+ clones located in EMRA. Pre-infection memory already had some responding clones, implying cross-reactive memory joined.

The clonotype originates from an adult woman who had mild COVID-19 (a few samples of this study predate the infection). Cell type and time point are not known. The gene calls are TRBV5-1 and TRBJ2-1, with 13 bases fitting TRBD2. Sequenced: PBMCs or a T cell subset sorted from them (not recorded which). CDR3 protein: CASSAGTSGINEQFF. The CDR3 bases are TGCGCCAGCAGCGCGGGGACTAGCGGGATAAATGAGCAGTTCTTC. The entire variable domain, with the rest obtained from reference TRBV5-1 and TRBJ2-1, is as follows: KAGVTQTPRYLIKTRGQQVTLSCSPISGHRSVSWYQQTPGQGLQFLFEYFSETQRNKGNFPGRFSGRQFSNSRSEMNVSTLELGDSALYLCASSAGTSGINEQFFGPGTRLTVL.